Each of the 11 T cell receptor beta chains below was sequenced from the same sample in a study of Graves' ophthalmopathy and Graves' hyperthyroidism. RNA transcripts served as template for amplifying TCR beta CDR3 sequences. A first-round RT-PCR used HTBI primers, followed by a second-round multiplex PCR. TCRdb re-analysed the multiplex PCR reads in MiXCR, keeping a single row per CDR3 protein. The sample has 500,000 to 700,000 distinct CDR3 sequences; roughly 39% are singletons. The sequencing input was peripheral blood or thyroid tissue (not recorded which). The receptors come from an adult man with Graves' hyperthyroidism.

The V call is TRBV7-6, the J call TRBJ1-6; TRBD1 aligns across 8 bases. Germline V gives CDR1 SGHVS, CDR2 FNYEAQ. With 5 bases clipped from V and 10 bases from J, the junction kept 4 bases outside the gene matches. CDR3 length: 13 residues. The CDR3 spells CASSHGQGSPLHF. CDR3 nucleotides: TGTGCCAGCAGCCACGGACAGGGATCACCCCTCCACTTT.

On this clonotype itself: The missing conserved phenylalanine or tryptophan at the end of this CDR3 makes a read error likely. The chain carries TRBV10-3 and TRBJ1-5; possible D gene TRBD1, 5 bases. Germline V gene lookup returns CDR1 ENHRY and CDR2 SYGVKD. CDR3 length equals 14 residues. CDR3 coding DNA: TGTGCCAGCAGTCCCCGGGGGGTGAATCAGCCCCAGCATTCT. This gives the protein CASSPRGVNQPQHS.

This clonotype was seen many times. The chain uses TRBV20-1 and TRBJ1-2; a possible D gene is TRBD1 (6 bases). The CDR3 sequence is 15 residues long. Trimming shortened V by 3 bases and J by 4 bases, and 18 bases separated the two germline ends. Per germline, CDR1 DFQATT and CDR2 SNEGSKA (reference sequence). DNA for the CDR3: TGCAGTGCTAGCGGTGCGGGGGGGCTCGGCTATGGCTACACCTTC. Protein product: CSASGAGGLGYGYTF.

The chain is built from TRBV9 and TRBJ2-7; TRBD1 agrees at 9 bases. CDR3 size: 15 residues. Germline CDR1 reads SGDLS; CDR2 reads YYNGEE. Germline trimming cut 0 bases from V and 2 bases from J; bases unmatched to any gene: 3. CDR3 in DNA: TGTGCCAGCAGCGTAGGACAGGGGGAGGCCTACGAGCAGTACTTC. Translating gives CASSVGQGEAYEQYF.

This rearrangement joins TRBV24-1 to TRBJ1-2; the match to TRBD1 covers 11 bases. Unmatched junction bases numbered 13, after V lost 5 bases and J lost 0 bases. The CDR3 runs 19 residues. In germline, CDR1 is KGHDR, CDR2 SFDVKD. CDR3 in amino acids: CATSGTIGTGGSSNYGYTF. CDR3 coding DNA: TGTGCCACCAGTGGGACAATCGGGACAGGGGGTTCCTCTAACTATGGCTACACCTTC.

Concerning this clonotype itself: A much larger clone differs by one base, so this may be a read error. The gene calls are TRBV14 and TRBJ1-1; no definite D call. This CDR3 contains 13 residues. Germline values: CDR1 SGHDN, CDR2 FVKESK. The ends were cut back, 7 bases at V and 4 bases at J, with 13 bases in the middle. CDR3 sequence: CASTTDRSTEAFF. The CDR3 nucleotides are TGTGCCAGCACCACGGACCGGAGCACTGAAGCTTTCTTT.

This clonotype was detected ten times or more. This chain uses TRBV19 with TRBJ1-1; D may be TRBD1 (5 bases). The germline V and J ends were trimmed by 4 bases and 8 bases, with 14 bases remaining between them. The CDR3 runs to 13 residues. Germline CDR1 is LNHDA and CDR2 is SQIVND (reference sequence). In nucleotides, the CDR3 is TGTGCCAGTAGTACCAGGGAAGGGCCCGAAGCTTTCTTT. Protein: CASSTREGPEAFF.

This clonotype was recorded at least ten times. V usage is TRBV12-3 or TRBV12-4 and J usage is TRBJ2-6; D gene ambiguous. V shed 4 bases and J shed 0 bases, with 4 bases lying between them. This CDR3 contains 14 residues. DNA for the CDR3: TGTGCCAGCAGTTCAATCTCTGGGGCCAACGTCCTGACTTTC. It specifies CASSSISGANVLTF.

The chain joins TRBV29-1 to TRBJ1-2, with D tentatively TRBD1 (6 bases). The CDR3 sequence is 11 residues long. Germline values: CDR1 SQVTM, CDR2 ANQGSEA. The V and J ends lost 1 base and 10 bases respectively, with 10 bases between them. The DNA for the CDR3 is TGCAGCGTTGAAGGGACAGAGGCCTACACCTTC. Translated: CSVEGTEAYTF. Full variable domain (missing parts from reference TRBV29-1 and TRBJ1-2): SAVISQKPSRDICQRGTSLTIQCQVDSQVTMMFWYRQQPGQSLTLIATANQGSEATYESGFVIDKFPISRPNLTFSTLTVSNMSPEDSSIYLCSVEGTEAYTFGSGTRLTVV.

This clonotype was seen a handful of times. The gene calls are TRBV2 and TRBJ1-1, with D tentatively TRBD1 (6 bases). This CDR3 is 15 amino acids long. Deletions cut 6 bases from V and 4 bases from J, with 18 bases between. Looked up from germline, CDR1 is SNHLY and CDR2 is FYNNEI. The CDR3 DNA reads TGTGCCAGCAGGAAGGCAGGGGTTGGTCGCACTGAAGCTTTCTTT. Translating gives CASRKAGVGRTEAFF.

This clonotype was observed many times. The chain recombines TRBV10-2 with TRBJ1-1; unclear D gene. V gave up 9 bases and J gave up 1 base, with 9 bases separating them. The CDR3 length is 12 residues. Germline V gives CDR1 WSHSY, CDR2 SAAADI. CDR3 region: CASTTGNTEAFF. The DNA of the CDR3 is TGCGCCAGTACGACTGGGAACACTGAAGCTTTCTTT.